This T cell receptor (beta chain) was observed in a study of blood T cell repertoires in COVID-19. Study-wide background: PBMCs, B-cell-depleted T cells, or T cells were the source of the cDNA or gDNA that made up the material.

TCRdb's table, derived via immunoSEQ multiplex PCR, lists solely in-frame clones and lacks some. Of about 340,000 clones listed, around 82% are singletons. Germline CDR1 and CDR2: SNHLY and FYNNEI. Losses at the gene ends were 5 bases for V and 5 bases for J; bases not matched to a gene: 6. The CDR3 is 15 residues long. This chain connects TRBV2 to TRBJ2-5, with 12 bases identical to TRBD2. Material for sequencing was peripheral blood. This receptor was identified in a young man with active or convalescent COVID-19. The CDR3 sequence: CASSSSGGATETQYF. The CDR3 nucleotides are TGTGCCAGCAGTTCTAGCGGGGGGGCAACGGAGACCCAGTACTTC.